Listed below are T cell receptor beta chains from one sample, sequenced in a study of cytomegalovirus exposure and HLA in healthy donors. Data came from immunoSEQ multiplex PCR; TCRdb stores just in-frame clones and leaves some out. The sample comprises about 83,000 clones, under 80% of which are singletons, and 4.2% rests with the top ten. Sequencing input: PBMCs. The receptors stem from a man in his fifties or sixties in good health and CMV-seronegative. Each CDR3 is given with its conserved first and last residue. The D gene is left open where the match is weak. Clone size appears in some rows only: once, few, many, or a class for an expanded clone.

J gene | V gene | clone size | D gene | CDR3 DNA | CDR3 protein
TRBJ2-2 | TRBV12-5 | . | . | TGTGCTAGTGGTGGGAGGGGGAACAGGGATAACACCGGGGAGCTGTTTTTT | CASGGRGNRDNTGELFF
TRBJ2-1 | TRBV5-4 | . | TRBD2 | TGTGCCAGCAGAGGACTAGCGGGGGGGCGGTATGAGCAGTTCTTC | CASRGLAGGRYEQFF
TRBJ2-3 | TRBV18 | . | . | TGTGCCAGCTCAATGCGCTTCACAGATACGCAGTATTTT | CASSMRFTDTQYF
TRBJ2-2 | TRBV5-1 | . | . | TGCGCCAGCAGCTTGGTGGCAGGCACCGCGGGGACCGGGGAGCTGTTTTTT | CASSLVAGTAGTGELFF
TRBJ2-5 | TRBV7-6 | . | . | TGTGCCAGCAGCGACTTTATGGAGACCCAGTACTTC | CASSDFMETQYF
TRBJ1-2 | TRBV19 | . | . | TGTGCCAGTAGTATCCTAAAGCTGGAGGGCTACACCTTC | CASSILKLEGYTF
TRBJ2-1 | TRBV4-1 | once | TRBD2 | TGCGCCAGCAGCCAAAGGACTAGCGGGGGGGCGAGCTCCTACAATGAGCAGTTCTTC | CASSQRTSGGASSYNEQFF
TRBJ2-1 | TRBV7-6 | . | TRBD2 | TGTGCCAGCAGCTTAGGGGTAGCGGGGGCCCTCTCCTACAATGAGCAGTTCTTC | CASSLGVAGALSYNEQFF
TRBJ2-7 | TRBV7-2 | . | TRBD1 | TGTGCCAGCAGCGTGGGACAGTCCTACGAGCAGTACTTC | CASSVGQSYEQYF
TRBJ2-3 | TRBV5-1 | . | TRBD2 | TGCGCCAGCAGCTTGTCAAGGGGACTAGCGGGGGGGACAGATACGCAGTATTTT | CASSLSRGLAGGTDTQYF
TRBJ2-5 | TRBV25-1 | . | . | TGCGCCAGCAGTGAATATTTCCCGCCCCATCTAGTCGGGGGCCAGTACTTC | CASSEYFPPHLVGGQYF
TRBJ2-1 | TRBV5-1 | . | TRBD2 | TGCGCCAGCAGCTTGGGTCCCAGCGGGGCAGCCTACAATGAGCAGTTCTTC | CASSLGPSGAAYNEQFF
TRBJ2-3 | TRBV5-4 | . | . | TGTGCCAGCAGCCCCAGACGTGCTAGCGATACGCAGTATTTT | CASSPRRASDTQYF
TRBJ2-2 | TRBV7-3 | . | . | TGTGCCAGCAGCTCCGCTAATTCAGGGGGGGAGCTGTTTTTT | CASSSANSGGELFF
TRBJ1-2 | TRBV6-1 | . | TRBD1 | TGTGCCAGCAGTGACCCGGGACAGGGATCCTACGGCTACACCTTC | CASSDPGQGSYGYTF
TRBJ1-2 | TRBV11-1 | . | . | TGTGCCAGCAGCCTTACTATGACAGACGCTTGGGGCTACACCTTC | CASSLTMTDAWGYTF
TRBJ2-3 | TRBV2 | . | TRBD2 | TGTGCCAGCAGTGAGAGGGCGGGGGGGGCAGATACGCAGTATTTT | CASSERAGGADTQYF
TRBJ1-5 | TRBV30 | . | . | TGTGCCTGGAGTCTTACTGTTAGCAATCAGCCCCAGCATTTT | CAWSLTVSNQPQHF
TRBJ2-2 | TRBV14 | . | . | TGTGCCAGCAGCCGCGGGTTTGGGACCGGGGAGCTGTTTTTT | CASSRGFGTGELFF
TRBJ1-1 | TRBV2 | . | . | TGTGCCAGCAGTGAAGTCCAGGCAGGGGTGGCTTTCTTT | CASSEVQAGVAFF
TRBJ2-7 | TRBV6-6 | few | . | TGTGCCAGCAGTGGCATCTACGAGCAGTACTTC | CASSGIYEQYF
TRBJ2-2 | TRBV11-3 | . | TRBD1 | TGTGCCAGCAGTACGGGACAGGGGGACACCGGGGAGCTGTTTTTT | CASSTGQGDTGELFF
TRBJ2-7 | TRBV7-8 | . | TRBD1 | TGTGCCAGCAGGTTGACCGGGACAGGAACCTACGAGCAGTACTTC | CASRLTGTGTYEQYF
TRBJ1-2 | TRBV28 | few | . | TGTGCCAGCAGTTCCCGGGACTTCATCCGACGCGGCTACACCTTC | CASSSRDFIRRGYTF
TRBJ1-1 | TRBV5-1 | . | TRBD1 | TGCGCCAGCAGCCCGGACGGACAGGGGAACACTGAAGCTTTCTTT | CASSPDGQGNTEAFF
TRBJ1-3 | TRBV21-1 | . | . | TGTGCCAGCAGCAAGGGACGTGGGGGCGTAAACACCATATATTTT | CASSKGRGGVNTIYF
TRBJ2-1 | TRBV5-8 | . | . | TGTGCCAGCAGCTTGCGATCGAGCTCCTACAATGAGCAGTTCTTC | CASSLRSSSYNEQFF
TRBJ2-1 | TRBV11-2 | . | TRBD2 | TGTGCCAGCAGCTTAGGGCGGGGGGGGCGTTTGGATGAGCAGTTCTTC | CASSLGRGGRLDEQFF
TRBJ2-7 | TRBV5-1 | . | TRBD1 | TGCGCCAGCAGCTTGGGGGGACAGACCTACGAGCAGTACTTC | CASSLGGQTYEQYF
TRBJ1-2 | TRBV29-1 | . | . | TGCAGCGTTGGACAGGACTATGGCTACACCTTC | CSVGQDYGYTF
TRBJ2-1 | TRBV9 | . | TRBD2 | TGTGCCAGCAGGGGGACTAGCGGGGAGGGTGAGCAGTTCTTC | CASRGTSGEGEQFF
TRBJ2-7 | TRBV4-1 | . | TRBD1 | TGCGCCAGCAGCCAGGCGGGACAGGTTTTCGAGCAGTACTTC | CASSQAGQVFEQYF
TRBJ2-3 | TRBV11-2 | . | . | TGTGCCAGCAGCCGAAATGCAGGGGGGACTAGCACAGATACGCAGTATTTT | CASSRNAGGTSTDTQYF
TRBJ2-1 | TRBV2 | . | TRBD2 | TGTGCCAGCAGCCTTAGCGGGGGGGGGAACTACAATGAGCAGTTCTTC | CASSLSGGGNYNEQFF
TRBJ2-7 | TRBV12-5 | . | . | TGTGCTAGTGGACTCGTCACAGGGCGGCAGTACTTC | CASGLVTGRQYF
TRBJ2-1 | TRBV2 | . | . | TGTGCTACCGATCCAGGGTGGGCGGGGAGCAATGAGCAGTTCTTC | CATDPGWAGSNEQFF
TRBJ1-2 | TRBV15 | few | TRBD1 | TGTGCCACCAGCAGAGATGATTTGGGGACAGGGGGTGACGGCTACACCTTC | CATSRDDLGTGGDGYTF
TRBJ2-7 | TRBV5-1 | . | . | TGCGCCAGCAGCCCGGACAGAGGCCCGTCCTACGAGCAGTACTTC | CASSPDRGPSYEQYF
TRBJ2-3 | TRBV7-7 | . | . | TGTGCTAGCAGCCCCGTGTTGCGTTCCTCCTCAGATACGCAGTATTTT | CASSPVLRSSSDTQYF
TRBJ1-4 | TRBV5-1 | . | TRBD1 | TGCGCCAGCAGCCGGGACAGCACTGCAACTAATGAAAAACTGTTTTTT | CASSRDSTATNEKLFF